These T cell receptor beta chains were read from a single sample in a study of vaccination and CD4 T cells after COVID-19. Via MiXCR, TCRdb re-called the PCR reads, giving one row per CDR3 protein. The sample includes about 12,000 distinct CDR3 sequences, around a third of them seen just once. For these TCRs, the target antigens are not known. Input material: cultured CD4+ T cells from blood. The source of these receptors is a human donor with COVID-19. CDR3s include the opening cysteine and the closing phenylalanine or tryptophan. Fields, in order: J gene, V gene, D gene, clone size, CDR3 protein, CDR3 DNA. D genes are given only for firm matches. A row's size may be missing; if present it is once, few, many or a size class.

>TRBJ2-1|TRBV6-1|NA|NA
CASSAEYEQFF
TGTGCCAGCAGTGCCGAGTATGAGCAGTTCTTC
>TRBJ1-1|TRBV7-9|NA|few
CASSFGRSSMNTEAFF
TGTGCCAGCAGCTTCGGCAGGTCCTCAATGAACACTGAAGCTTTCTTT
>TRBJ2-2|TRBV20-1|TRBD1|NA
CSAVQGNTEELFF
TGCAGTGCAGTACAGGGGAACACCGAGGAGCTGTTTTTT
>TRBJ2-3|TRBV6-1|TRBD1|NA
CASNHGDRAKADTQYF
TGTGCCAGCAACCACGGGGACAGGGCTAAAGCAGATACGCAGTATTTT
>TRBJ1-1|TRBV6-1|TRBD1|few
CASREQGRAFF
TGTGCCAGCAGAGAACAGGGGCGGGCTTTCTTT
>TRBJ1-2|TRBV20-1|NA|NA
CSATTGGGSYGYTF
TGCAGTGCTACAACCGGGGGTGGGAGTTATGGCTACACCTTC
>TRBJ2-2|TRBV11-2|NA|few
CASSQSSVGELFF
TGTGCCAGCAGCCAATCCTCTGTCGGGGAGCTGTTTTTT
>TRBJ1-1|TRBV24-1|NA|few
CATSAGSSGTEAFF
TGTGCCACCTCAGCGGGATCAAGTGGTACTGAAGCTTTCTTT
>TRBJ1-2|TRBV6-1|NA|few
CASLNYGYTF
TGTGCCAGCCTGAACTATGGCTACACCTTC
>TRBJ2-7|TRBV5-1|TRBD1|NA
CASSLWGQDSEQYF
TGCGCCAGCAGCTTGTGGGGACAGGACTCCGAGCAGTACTTC
>TRBJ1-6|TRBV5-4|NA|NA
CASSLRGADNSPLHF
TGTGCCAGCAGCTTAAGGGGCGCGGATAATTCACCCCTCCACTTT
>TRBJ1-1|TRBV5-1|TRBD1|few
CASSLDRGIGTEAFF
TGCGCCAGCAGCTTGGACAGGGGAATCGGCACTGAAGCTTTCTTT
>TRBJ2-1|TRBV6-1|NA|NA
CASSYRGARPSYNEQFF
TGTGCCAGCTCTTACCGGGGGGCTAGGCCCTCCTACAATGAGCAGTTCTTC
>TRBJ1-5|TRBV12-3/TRBV12-4|NA|few
CASSLVVLGDSISNQPQHF
TGTGCCAGCAGTTTAGTGGTTCTGGGGGACTCGATTAGCAATCAGCCCCAGCATTTT
>TRBJ1-4|TRBV24-1|TRBD1|few
CATSDLPGQGGEKLFF
TGTGCCACCAGTGATTTACCGGGACAGGGAGGTGAAAAACTGTTTTTT
>TRBJ1-2|TRBV6-1|TRBD1|few
CASSRIMATGTGDYGYTF
TGTGCCAGCAGTCGAATCATGGCCACCGGGACAGGGGACTATGGCTACACCTTC
>TRBJ2-1|TRBV7-3|NA|few
CASSRGQSYNEQFF
TGTGCCAGCAGCCGGGGGCAGTCCTACAATGAGCAGTTCTTC
>TRBJ1-1|TRBV28|NA|NA
CASSLTYRAVNLNTEAFF
TGTGCCAGCAGTTTAACCTACAGGGCGGTTAACCTGAACACTGAAGCTTTCTTT
>TRBJ1-6|TRBV12-3/TRBV12-4|NA|few
CASSYRAIVTLHF
TGTGCCAGCAGTTACAGGGCGATAGTCACCCTCCACTTT
>TRBJ1-2|TRBV6-5|TRBD1|NA
CASSYSRDRERYGYTF
TGTGCCAGCAGTTACTCCCGGGACAGGGAACGCTATGGCTACACCTTC
>TRBJ1-2|TRBV12-3/TRBV12-4|NA|few
CASRDGGPYGYGYTF
TGTGCCAGCAGGGATGGCGGACCCTATGGCTATGGCTACACCTTC
>TRBJ2-1|TRBV9|TRBD1|NA
CASSAGTGGNEQFF
TGTGCCAGCAGCGCAGGGACAGGGGGTAATGAGCAGTTCTTC
>TRBJ1-6|TRBV30|NA|NA
CAWSVPRRNNSPLHF
TGTGCCTGGAGTGTACCTCGGAGGAATAATTCACCCCTCCACTTT
>TRBJ1-5|TRBV6-2/TRBV6-3|NA|few
CASTNDLIIPPQHF
TGTGCCAGCACAAACGACTTAATCATTCCGCCCCAGCATTTT
>TRBJ2-7|TRBV6-5|NA|NA
CASSYGAGNYEQYF
TGTGCCAGCAGTTACGGGGCCGGCAACTACGAGCAGTACTTC
>TRBJ2-7|TRBV19|TRBD2|few
CASRNLAGSNEQYF
TGTGCCAGTAGAAATCTAGCGGGGTCCAACGAGCAGTACTTC
>TRBJ1-1|TRBV12-3/TRBV12-4|TRBD1|NA
CASSYRGSLNTEAFF
TGTGCCAGCAGTTACAGGGGCAGCTTGAACACTGAAGCTTTCTTT
>TRBJ2-2|TRBV11-2|TRBD1|NA
CASSKSGQGGTGELFF
TGTGCCAGCAGTAAATCGGGACAGGGTGGCACCGGGGAGCTGTTTTTT
>TRBJ1-5|TRBV11-2|TRBD1|NA
CASSLGQGGFNQPQHF
TGTGCCAGCAGCTTAGGACAAGGGGGCTTCAATCAGCCCCAGCATTTT
>TRBJ1-1|TRBV11-3|NA|once
CASSFPTGDTEAFF
TGTGCCAGCAGTTTCCCGACGGGAGACACTGAAGCTTTCTTT
>TRBJ1-1|TRBV15|NA|NA
CATSRVTGENTEAFF
TGTGCCACCAGCAGAGTCACAGGTGAGAACACTGAAGCTTTCTTT
>TRBJ1-1|TRBV19|NA|few
CASSISGEAFF
TGTGCCAGTAGTATCAGTGGGGAAGCTTTCTTT
>TRBJ1-1|TRBV19|NA|few
CASSTSLNTEAFF
TGTGCCAGTAGTACATCCTTGAACACTGAAGCTTTCTTT
>TRBJ2-1|TRBV5-4|TRBD2|NA
CASSVFSGGALGYNEQFF
TGTGCCAGCAGCGTCTTTAGCGGGGGGGCCTTGGGTTACAATGAGCAGTTCTTC
>TRBJ2-5|TRBV14|NA|NA
CASSQMNGGATETQYF
TGTGCCAGCAGCCAGATGAACGGGGGAGCCACGGAGACCCAGTACTTC
>TRBJ2-5|TRBV10-1|TRBD1|NA
CASSAGQGGETQYF
TGCGCCAGCAGTGCGGGACAGGGTGGGGAGACCCAGTACTTC
>TRBJ2-1|TRBV25-1|TRBD2|NA
CATIDPGLAGGEQFF
TGTGCCACCATCGATCCGGGACTAGCGGGGGGTGAGCAGTTCTTC
>TRBJ1-5|TRBV2|NA|NA
CAIRPGPNNQPQHF
TGTGCCATCAGGCCGGGCCCCAACAATCAGCCCCAGCATTTT
>TRBJ2-3|TRBV12-3/TRBV12-4|NA|few
CASSGLRRGLTDTQYF
TGTGCCAGCAGTGGGTTGCGGCGGGGCCTCACAGATACGCAGTATTTT
>TRBJ1-5|TRBV11-2|TRBD1|NA
CASSLGDRGGGGNQPQHF
TGTGCCAGCAGCTTAGGGGACAGGGGTGGCGGAGGCAATCAGCCCCAGCATTTT
>TRBJ1-5|TRBV6-2/TRBV6-3|NA|medium-sized
CASSYLAGEGQPQHF
TGTGCCAGCAGTTACCTGGCAGGGGAGGGCCAGCCCCAGCATTTT
>TRBJ1-4|TRBV7-2|NA|NA
CASSLEVRGNEKLFF
TGTGCCAGCAGCTTAGAGGTCCGGGGGAATGAAAAACTGTTTTTT
>TRBJ2-1|TRBV25-1|TRBD2|NA
CASGLPGSGGSYEQFF
TGTGCCAGCGGCCTACCGGGTAGCGGGGGCTCGTATGAGCAGTTCTTC
>TRBJ1-5|TRBV6-1|NA|few
CASSGHGVSNQPQHF
TGTGCCAGCAGTGGCCACGGGGTTAGCAATCAGCCCCAGCATTTT
>TRBJ1-1|TRBV6-1|TRBD1|NA
CASRDRDRGRAEAFF
TGTGCCAGCAGGGACCGGGACAGGGGACGCGCTGAAGCTTTCTTT
>TRBJ2-7|TRBV19|TRBD1|few
CASSIRQGVDEQYF
TGTGCCAGTAGTATCCGACAGGGGGTGGACGAGCAGTACTTC
>TRBJ2-5|TRBV7-2|NA|NA
CASTLGGGETQYF
TGTGCCAGCACCCTAGGGGGGGGGGAGACCCAGTACTTC
>TRBJ1-2|TRBV11-2|NA|NA
CASSPSGAGVGYTF
TGTGCCAGCAGCCCCTCCGGGGCAGGGGTTGGCTACACCTTC
>TRBJ2-3|TRBV7-9|TRBD2|NA
CASSSIYRGLAGEDTQYF
TGTGCCAGCAGCTCCATCTACAGGGGACTAGCGGGGGAAGATACGCAGTATTTT
>TRBJ2-7|TRBV23-1|NA|NA
CASSAVKGECSYEQYF
TGCGCCAGCAGTGCGGTTAAGGGGGAATGTAGCTACGAGCAGTACTTC
>TRBJ1-1|TRBV7-3|TRBD1|few
CASSLRQGPNTEAFF
TGTGCCAGCAGCCTTCGACAGGGACCGAACACTGAAGCTTTCTTT
>TRBJ1-2|TRBV6-1|TRBD1|NA
CTSTDRASGYTF
TGTACCAGCACCGACAGGGCATCGGGCTACACCTTC
>TRBJ2-3|TRBV20-1|NA|few
CSASTPLNTDTQYF
TGCAGTGCTAGTACCCCCCTTAACACAGATACGCAGTATTTT
>TRBJ2-2|TRBV5-4|NA|NA
CASSLDGRLNTGELFF
TGTGCCAGCAGCTTGGATGGCAGGTTGAACACCGGGGAGCTGTTTTTT
>TRBJ2-3|TRBV24-1|NA|few
CATSDRGDGTDTQYF
TGTGCCACCAGTGATAGGGGGGACGGCACAGATACGCAGTATTTT